The source of this TCR beta chain is a study of blood T cell repertoires in COVID-19. Across the study: The origin of the acute and convalescent COVID-19 samples was the United States, Italy and Spain. From T cells, B-cell-depleted T cells, or PBMCs came the material, which was cDNA or gDNA.

The sample holds a few counts of this clone. Study processing details: Researchers report that nucleated cell counts were estimated from reference gene primer amplification. Sequenced by immunoSEQ multiplex PCR; TCRdb stores in-frame clones only, minus some. Clone size and the V and J calls come from that table; the DNA yielded D and trimming. The table includes approximately 210,000 clones, about 88% detected once. Losses at the gene ends were 6 bases for V and 4 bases for J; bases not matched to a gene: 8. The CDR3 totals 15 residues. Per germline, CDR1 SNHLY and CDR2 FYNNEI. The specimen was peripheral blood. The rearrangement links TRBV2 to TRBJ1-1, with 10 bases that match TRBD1. This TCR came from a man in his forties with active or convalescent COVID-19. This chain's CDR3 is CASSSDRGRGTEAFF. The CDR3 DNA reads TGTGCCAGCAGCTCCGACAGGGGGCGCGGCACTGAAGCTTTCTTT. Looking up the rest from reference TRBV2 and TRBJ1-1 gives the full variable domain: EPEVTQTPSHQVTQMGQEVILRCVPISNHLYFYWYRQILGQKVEFLVSFYNNEISEKSEIFDDQFSVERPDGSNFTLKIRSTKLEDSAMYFCASSSDRGRGTEAFFGQGTRLTVV.